A selection of T cell receptor beta chains follows, all from one sample in a study of shared clonotypes between healthy human individuals. Sequencing was performed with immunoSEQ multiplex PCR; in TCRdb, only in-frame clones are kept and a portion is missing. The sample comprises 2 million or so clones, about 95% of which are singletons, and 0.9% to 1.4% rests with the top ten. Sequences were obtained from naive CD8+ T cells sorted from blood. These receptors all come from a man aged 18 to 29 in good health. Each CDR3 is given with its conserved first and last residue. D genes are given only for firm matches.

>TRBJ2-3|NA|TRBV28
CASSLGELSTDTQYF
TGTGCCAGCAGTTTGGGGGAGCTAAGCACAGATACGCAGTATTTT
>TRBJ2-5|TRBD2|TRBV19
CASKGLAGWWGQETQYF
TGTGCCAGTAAAGGCCTAGCGGGATGGTGGGGTCAAGAGACCCAGTACTTC
>TRBJ2-7|TRBD1|TRBV27
CASSFSTPRQGRYYEQYF
TGTGCCAGCAGTTTTTCCACTCCTCGACAGGGGCGATACTACGAGCAGTACTTC
>TRBJ2-7|TRBD2|TRBV4-2
CASSQMTGLVREQYF
TGTGCCAGCAGCCAAATGACCGGACTAGTTCGCGAGCAGTACTTC
>TRBJ2-7|TRBD2|TRBV5-6
CASSFEGGSYEQYF
TGTGCCAGCAGCTTTGAGGGAGGGTCCTACGAGCAGTACTTC
>TRBJ2-5|NA|TRBV4-2
CASSQEEETQYF
TGTGCCAGCAGCCAAGAGGAAGAGACCCAGTACTTC
>TRBJ1-1|NA|TRBV5-1
CASSPEGTGEAFF
TGCGCCAGCAGCCCCGAAGGTACGGGTGAAGCTTTCTTT
>TRBJ2-7|TRBD1|TRBV9
CASSVYRTGSSYEQYF
TGTGCCAGCAGCGTATATCGGACAGGGAGCTCCTACGAGCAGTACTTC
>TRBJ2-7|NA|TRBV7-5
CARSLAGRGPNEQYF
TGTGCCAGAAGCTTAGCGGGCAGGGGGCCCAACGAGCAGTACTTC
>TRBJ1-2|NA|TRBV2
CASKKGVGYTF
TGTGCCAGCAAGAAAGGGGTCGGCTACACCTTC
>TRBJ2-2|NA|TRBV2
CASSEGQGSKPGELFF
TGTGCCAGCAGTGAAGGGCAGGGAAGTAAGCCCGGGGAGCTGTTTTTT